This T cell receptor beta chain was recovered during a study of beta chain features in type 1 diabetes. Findings of the study overall: Within each of all four CD4+ subsets, Type 1 diabetes patients had TCRB CDR3s that were moderately but significantly shorter.

Investigators reverse transcribed all isolated RNA, so they sequenced expressed TCRB transcripts. Only in-frame clones appear in the TCRdb table, and some are missing; sequencing was by immunoSEQ multiplex PCR. Of roughly 340,000 clones listed, over 9.5% are singletons. Regarding this clone: Its antigen is unknown.

In germline, CDR1 is SQVTM, CDR2 ANQGSEA. Trimming at V came to 6 bases and at J to 6 bases, leaving 6 bases not matched to a gene. This CDR3 contains 13 residues. Donors contributed one heparinised blood draw apiece, averaging approximately 100 mL. The rearrangement links TRBV29-1 to TRBJ1-5; 9 bases match TRBD1. Sequencing used naive CD4+ T cells from blood. The clonotype was recovered from a woman aged 18 to 35 with type 1 diabetes. Here the CDR3 reads CSVGRQGGQPQHF. DNA of the CDR3: TGCAGCGTCGGAAGACAGGGGGGTCAGCCCCAGCATTTT.